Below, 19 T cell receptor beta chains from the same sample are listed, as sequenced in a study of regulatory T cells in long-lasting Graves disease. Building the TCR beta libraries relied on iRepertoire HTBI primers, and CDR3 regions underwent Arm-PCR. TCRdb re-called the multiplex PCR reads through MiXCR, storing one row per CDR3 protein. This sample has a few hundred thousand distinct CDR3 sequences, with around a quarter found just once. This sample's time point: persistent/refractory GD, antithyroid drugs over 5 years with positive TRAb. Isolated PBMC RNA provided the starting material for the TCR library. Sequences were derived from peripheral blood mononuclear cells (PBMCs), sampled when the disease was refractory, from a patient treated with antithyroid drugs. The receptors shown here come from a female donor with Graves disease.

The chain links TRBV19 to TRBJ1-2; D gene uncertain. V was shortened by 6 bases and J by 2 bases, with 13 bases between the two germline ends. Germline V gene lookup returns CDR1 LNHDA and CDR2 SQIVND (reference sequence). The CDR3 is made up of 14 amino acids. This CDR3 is CASRKSSENYGYTF. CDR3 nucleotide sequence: TGTGCCAGTAGGAAATCCTCAGAGAACTATGGCTACACCTTC.

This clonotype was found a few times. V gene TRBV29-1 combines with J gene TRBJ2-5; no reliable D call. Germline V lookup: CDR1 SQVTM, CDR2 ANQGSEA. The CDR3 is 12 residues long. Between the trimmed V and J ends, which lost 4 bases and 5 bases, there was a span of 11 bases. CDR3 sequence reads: CSVVTDLETQYF. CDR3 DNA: TGCAGCGTTGTAACGGACCTTGAGACCCAGTACTTC.

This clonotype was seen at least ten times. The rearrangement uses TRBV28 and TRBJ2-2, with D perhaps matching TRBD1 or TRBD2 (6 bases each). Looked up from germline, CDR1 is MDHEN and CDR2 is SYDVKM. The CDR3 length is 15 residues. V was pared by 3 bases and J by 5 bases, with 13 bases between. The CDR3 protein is CASSFLQGRTGELFF. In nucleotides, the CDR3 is TGTGCCAGCAGTTTTCTGCAGGGGAGGACCGGGGAGCTGTTTTTT. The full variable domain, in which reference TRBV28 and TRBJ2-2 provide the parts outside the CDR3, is DVKVTQSSRYLVKRTGEKVFLECVQDMDHENMFWYRQDPGLGLRLIYFSYDVKMKEKGDIPEGYSVSREKKERFSLILESASTNQTSMYLCASSFLQGRTGELFFGEGSRLTVL.

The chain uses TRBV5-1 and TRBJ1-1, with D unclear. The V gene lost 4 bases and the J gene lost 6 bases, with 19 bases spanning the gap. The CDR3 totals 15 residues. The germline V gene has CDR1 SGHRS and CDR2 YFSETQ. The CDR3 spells CASSAELAVRAEAFF. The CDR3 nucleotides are TGCGCCAGCAGCGCGGAGTTGGCAGTGAGGGCTGAAGCTTTCTTT.

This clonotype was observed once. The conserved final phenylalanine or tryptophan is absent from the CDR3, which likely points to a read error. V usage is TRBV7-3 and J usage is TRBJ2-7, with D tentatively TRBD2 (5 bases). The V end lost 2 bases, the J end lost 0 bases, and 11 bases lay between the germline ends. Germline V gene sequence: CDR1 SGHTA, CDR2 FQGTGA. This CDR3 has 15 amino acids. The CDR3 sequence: CASSLDAGSSYEQYL. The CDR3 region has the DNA TGTGCCAGCAGCTTAGACGCGGGTAGCTCCTACGAGCAGTACCTC.

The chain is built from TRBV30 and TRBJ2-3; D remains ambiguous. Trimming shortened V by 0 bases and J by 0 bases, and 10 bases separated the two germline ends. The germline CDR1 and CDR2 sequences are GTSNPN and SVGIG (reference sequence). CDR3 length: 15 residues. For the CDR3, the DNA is TGTGCCTGGAGTGTACGCCGGGCTAGCACAGATACGCAGTATTTT. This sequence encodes CAWSVRRASTDTQYF.

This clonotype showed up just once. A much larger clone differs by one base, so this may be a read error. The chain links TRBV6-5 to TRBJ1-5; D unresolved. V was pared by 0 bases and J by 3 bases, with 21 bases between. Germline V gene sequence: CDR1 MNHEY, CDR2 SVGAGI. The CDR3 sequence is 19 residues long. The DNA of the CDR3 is TGTGCCAGCAGTTACTCGAAGGCGGCTGGAGCGGGCCCCAATCAGCCCCAGCATTTT. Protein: CASSYSKAAGAGPNQPQHF.

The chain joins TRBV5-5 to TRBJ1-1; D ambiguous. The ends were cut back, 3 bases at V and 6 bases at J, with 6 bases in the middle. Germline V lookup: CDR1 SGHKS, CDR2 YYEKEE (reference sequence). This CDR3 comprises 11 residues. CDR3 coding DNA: TGTGCCAGCAGCTGGGGTTCTGAAGCTTTCTTT. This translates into CASSWGSEAFF.

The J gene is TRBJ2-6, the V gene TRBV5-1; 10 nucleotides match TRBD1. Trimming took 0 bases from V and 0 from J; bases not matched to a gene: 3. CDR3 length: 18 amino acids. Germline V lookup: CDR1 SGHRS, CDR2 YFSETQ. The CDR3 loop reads CASSLVWTGGSGANVLTF. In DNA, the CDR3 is TGCGCCAGCAGCTTGGTTTGGACAGGGGGCTCTGGGGCCAACGTCCTGACTTTC.

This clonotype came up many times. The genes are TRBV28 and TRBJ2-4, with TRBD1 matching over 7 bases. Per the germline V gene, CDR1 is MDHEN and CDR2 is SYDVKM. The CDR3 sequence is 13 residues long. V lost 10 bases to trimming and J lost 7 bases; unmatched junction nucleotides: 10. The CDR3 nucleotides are TGTGCCACCGGCAGACCGGGACAGAACATTCAGTACTTC. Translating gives CATGRPGQNIQYF.

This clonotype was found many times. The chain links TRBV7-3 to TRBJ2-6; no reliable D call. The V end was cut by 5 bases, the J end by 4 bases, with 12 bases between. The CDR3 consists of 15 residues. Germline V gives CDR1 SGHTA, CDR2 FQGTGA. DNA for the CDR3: TGTGCCAGCAGCGCACACAGTTCCGGGGCCAACGTCCTGACTTTC. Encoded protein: CASSAHSSGANVLTF.

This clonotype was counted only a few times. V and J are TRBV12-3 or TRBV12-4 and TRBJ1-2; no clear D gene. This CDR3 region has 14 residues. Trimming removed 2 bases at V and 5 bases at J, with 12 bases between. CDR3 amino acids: CASSLRTASYGYTF. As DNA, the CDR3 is TGTGCCAGCAGTTTAAGGACGGCGAGTTATGGCTACACCTTC.

The CDR3 spells CASSELEVNLNSPLHF. In DNA form, the CDR3 reads TGTGCCAGCAGCGAGCTAGAGGTGAACCTTAATTCACCCCTCCACTTT. The J gene is TRBJ1-6, the V gene TRBV3-1; D is undetermined. CDR1 and CDR2 from the germline V gene are LGHDT and YNNKEL (reference sequence). This CDR3 is 16 amino acids long. The V gene lost 5 bases and the J gene lost 6 bases, with 17 bases spanning the gap.

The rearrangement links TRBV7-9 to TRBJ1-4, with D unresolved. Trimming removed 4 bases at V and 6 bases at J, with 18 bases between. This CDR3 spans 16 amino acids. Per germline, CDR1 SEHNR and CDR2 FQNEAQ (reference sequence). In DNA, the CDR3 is TGTGCCAGCAGCTCCAGGATACACGCGGTATATGAAAAACTGTTTTTT. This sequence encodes CASSSRIHAVYEKLFF.

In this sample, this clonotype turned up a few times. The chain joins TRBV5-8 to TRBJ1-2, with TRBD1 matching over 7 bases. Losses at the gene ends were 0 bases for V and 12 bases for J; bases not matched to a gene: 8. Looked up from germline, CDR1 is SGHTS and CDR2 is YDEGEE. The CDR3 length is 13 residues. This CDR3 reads CASSLGTTGPNTF. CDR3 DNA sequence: TGTGCCAGCAGCTTGGGCACGACAGGGCCAAACACCTTC.

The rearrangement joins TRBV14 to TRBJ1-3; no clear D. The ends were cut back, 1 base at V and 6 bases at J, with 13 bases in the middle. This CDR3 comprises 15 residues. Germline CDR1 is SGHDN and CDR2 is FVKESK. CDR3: CASSQGMAAENTIYF. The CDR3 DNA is TGTGCCAGCAGCCAAGGGATGGCTGCCGAAAACACCATATATTTT.

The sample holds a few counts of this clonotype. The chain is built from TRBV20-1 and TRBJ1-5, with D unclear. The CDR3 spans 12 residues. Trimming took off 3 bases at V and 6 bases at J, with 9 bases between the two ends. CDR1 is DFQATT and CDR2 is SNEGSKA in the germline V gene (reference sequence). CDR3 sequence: CSASEGGQPQHF. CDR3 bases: TGCAGTGCTAGTGAGGGTGGTCAGCCCCAGCATTTT.

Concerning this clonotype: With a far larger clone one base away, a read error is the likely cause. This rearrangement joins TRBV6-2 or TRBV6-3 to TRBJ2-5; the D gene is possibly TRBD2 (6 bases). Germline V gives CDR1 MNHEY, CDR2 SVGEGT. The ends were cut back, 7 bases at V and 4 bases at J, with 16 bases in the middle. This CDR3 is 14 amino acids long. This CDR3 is CASNLGPEGETQYF. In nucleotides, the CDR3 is TGTGCCAGCAACTTAGGCCCGGAGGGAGAGACCCAGTACTTC.

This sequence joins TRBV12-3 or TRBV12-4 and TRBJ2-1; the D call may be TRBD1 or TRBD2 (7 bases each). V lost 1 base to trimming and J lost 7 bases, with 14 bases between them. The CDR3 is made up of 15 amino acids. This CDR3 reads CASSLGYRGGNEQFF. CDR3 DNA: TGTGCCAGCAGTTTAGGATACAGGGGAGGGAATGAGCAGTTCTTC.